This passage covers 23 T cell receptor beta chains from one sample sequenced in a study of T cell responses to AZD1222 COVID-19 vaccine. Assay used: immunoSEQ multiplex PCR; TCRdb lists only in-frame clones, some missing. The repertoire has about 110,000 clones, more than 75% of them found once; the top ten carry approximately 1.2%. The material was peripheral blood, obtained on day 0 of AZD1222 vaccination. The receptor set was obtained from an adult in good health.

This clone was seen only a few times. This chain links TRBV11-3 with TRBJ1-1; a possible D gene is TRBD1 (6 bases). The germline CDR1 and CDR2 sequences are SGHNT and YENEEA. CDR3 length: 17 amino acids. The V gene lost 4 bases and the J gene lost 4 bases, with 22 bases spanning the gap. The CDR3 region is CASSSGGPGVSSTEAFF. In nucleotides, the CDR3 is TGTGCCAGCAGCTCAGGTGGGCCAGGGGTATCGAGCACTGAAGCTTTCTTT.

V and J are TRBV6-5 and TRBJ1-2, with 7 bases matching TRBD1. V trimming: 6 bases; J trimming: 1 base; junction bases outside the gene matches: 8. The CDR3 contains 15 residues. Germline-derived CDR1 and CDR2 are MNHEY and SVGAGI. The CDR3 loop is CASRPDRNLNYGYTF. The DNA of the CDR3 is TGTGCCAGCAGGCCGGACAGGAACCTTAACTATGGCTACACCTTC.

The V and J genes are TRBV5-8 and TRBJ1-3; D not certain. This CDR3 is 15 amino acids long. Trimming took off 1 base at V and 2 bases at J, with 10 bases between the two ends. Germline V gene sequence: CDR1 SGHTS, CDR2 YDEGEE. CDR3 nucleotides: TGTGCCAGCAGCTTGCGGGTCTCAACTGGAAACACCATATATTTT. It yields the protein CASSLRVSTGNTIYF.

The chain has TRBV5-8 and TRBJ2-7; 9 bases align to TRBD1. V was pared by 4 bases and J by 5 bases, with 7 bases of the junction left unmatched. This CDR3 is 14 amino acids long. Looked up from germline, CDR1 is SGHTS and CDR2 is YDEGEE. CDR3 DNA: TGTGCCAGCAGCCCGGGACAGGGTGTAAACGAGCAGTACTTC. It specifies CASSPGQGVNEQYF.

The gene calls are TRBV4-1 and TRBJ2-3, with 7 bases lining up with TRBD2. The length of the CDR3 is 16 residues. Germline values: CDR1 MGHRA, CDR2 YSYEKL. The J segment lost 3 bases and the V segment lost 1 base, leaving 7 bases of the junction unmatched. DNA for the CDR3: TGCGCCAGCAGCCAAGGGCGCGGGGGTAGGACAGATACGCAGTATTTT. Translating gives CASSQGRGGRTDTQYF.

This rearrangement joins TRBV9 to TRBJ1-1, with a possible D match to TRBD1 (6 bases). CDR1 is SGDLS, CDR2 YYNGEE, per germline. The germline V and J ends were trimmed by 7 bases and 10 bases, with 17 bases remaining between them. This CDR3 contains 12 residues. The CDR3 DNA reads TGTGCCAGCCGAAACGACAGGTTCCGAGCTTTCTTT. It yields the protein CASRNDRFRAFF.

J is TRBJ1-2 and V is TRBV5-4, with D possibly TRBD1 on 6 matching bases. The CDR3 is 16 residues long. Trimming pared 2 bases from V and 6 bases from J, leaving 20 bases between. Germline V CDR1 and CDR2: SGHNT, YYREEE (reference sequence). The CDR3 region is CASSFRGFRVANGYTF. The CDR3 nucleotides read TGTGCCAGCAGCTTCAGGGGATTTAGGGTTGCCAATGGCTACACCTTC.

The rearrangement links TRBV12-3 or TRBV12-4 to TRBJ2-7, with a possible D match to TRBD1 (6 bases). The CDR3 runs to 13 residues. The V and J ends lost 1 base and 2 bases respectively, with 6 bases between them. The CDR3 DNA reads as TGTGCCAGCAGTTTAGAGGGGGCCTACGAGCAGTACTTC. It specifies CASSLEGAYEQYF.

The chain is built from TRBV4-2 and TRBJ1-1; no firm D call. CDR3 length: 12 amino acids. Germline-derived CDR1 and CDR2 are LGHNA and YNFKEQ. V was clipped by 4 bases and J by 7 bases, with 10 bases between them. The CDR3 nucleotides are TGTGCCAGCAGCCCACGAGACGGTGAAGCTTTCTTT. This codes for CASSPRDGEAFF.

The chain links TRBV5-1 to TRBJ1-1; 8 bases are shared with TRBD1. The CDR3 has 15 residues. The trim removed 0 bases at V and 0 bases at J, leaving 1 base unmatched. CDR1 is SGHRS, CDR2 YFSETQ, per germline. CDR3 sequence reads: CASSLGDRLNTEAFF. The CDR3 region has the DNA TGCGCCAGCAGCTTGGGGGACAGGTTGAACACTGAAGCTTTCTTT.

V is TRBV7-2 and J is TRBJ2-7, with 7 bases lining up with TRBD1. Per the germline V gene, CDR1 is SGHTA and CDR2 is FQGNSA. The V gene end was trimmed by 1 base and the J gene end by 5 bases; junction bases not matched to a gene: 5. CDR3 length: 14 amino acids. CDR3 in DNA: TGTGCCAGCAGCTTAGGAGACAGGGTCCACGAGCAGTACTTC. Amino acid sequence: CASSLGDRVHEQYF.

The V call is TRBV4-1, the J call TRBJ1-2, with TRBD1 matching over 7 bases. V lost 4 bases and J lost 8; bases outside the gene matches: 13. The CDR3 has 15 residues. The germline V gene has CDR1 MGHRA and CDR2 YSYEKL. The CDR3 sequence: CASSRVGGRGEGYTF. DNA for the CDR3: TGCGCCAGCAGCCGCGTAGGGGGCCGCGGGGAAGGCTACACCTTC.

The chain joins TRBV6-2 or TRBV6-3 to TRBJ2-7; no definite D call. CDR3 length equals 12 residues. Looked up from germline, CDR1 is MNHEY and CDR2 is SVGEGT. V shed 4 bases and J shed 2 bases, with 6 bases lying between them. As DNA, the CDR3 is TGTGCCAGCAGTTCCCTGGCCTACGAGCAGTACTTC. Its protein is CASSSLAYEQYF.

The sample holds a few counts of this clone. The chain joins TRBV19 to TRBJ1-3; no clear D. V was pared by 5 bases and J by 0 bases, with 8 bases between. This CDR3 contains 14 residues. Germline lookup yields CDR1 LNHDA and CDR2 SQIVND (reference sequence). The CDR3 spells CASSLTISGNTIYF. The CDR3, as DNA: TGTGCCAGTAGTTTGACAATCTCTGGAAACACCATATATTTT.

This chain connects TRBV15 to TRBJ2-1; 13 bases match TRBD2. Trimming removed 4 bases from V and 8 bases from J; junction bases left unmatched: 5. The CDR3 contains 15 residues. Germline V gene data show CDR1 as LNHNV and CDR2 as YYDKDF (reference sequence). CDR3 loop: CATSTTSGGADEQFF. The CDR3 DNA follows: TGTGCCACCAGCACAACTAGCGGGGGGGCGGATGAGCAGTTCTTC.

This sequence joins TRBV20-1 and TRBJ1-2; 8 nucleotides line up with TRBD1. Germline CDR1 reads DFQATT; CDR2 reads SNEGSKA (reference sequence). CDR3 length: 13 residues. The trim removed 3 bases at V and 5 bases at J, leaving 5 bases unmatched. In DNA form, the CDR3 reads TGCAGTGCTAGTGGGGGGACAGGTTATGGCTACACCTTC. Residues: CSASGGTGYGYTF.

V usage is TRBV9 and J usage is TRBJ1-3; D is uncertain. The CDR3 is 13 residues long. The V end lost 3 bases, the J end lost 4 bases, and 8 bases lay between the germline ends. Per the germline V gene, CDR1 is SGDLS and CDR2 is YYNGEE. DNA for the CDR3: TGTGCCAGCAGCGCCCCTGTAGGAAACACCATATATTTT. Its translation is CASSAPVGNTIYF.

The CDR3 DNA sequence: TGTGCCAGCAGCTTGGTCGACTTGAACTACGAGCAGTACTTC. Its translation: CASSLVDLNYEQYF. The chain joins TRBV5-8 to TRBJ2-7; D not certain. The CDR3 length is 14 residues. Looked up from germline, CDR1 is SGHTS and CDR2 is YDEGEE. V was clipped by 0 bases and J by 3 bases, with 10 bases between them.

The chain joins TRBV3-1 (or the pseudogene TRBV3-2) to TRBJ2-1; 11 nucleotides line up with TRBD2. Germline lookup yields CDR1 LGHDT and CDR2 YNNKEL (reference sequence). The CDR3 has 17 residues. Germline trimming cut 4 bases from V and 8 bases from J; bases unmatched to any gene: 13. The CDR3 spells CASSPAPRLAGLYEQFF. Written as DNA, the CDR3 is TGTGCCAGCAGCCCCGCCCCACGACTAGCGGGGTTATATGAGCAGTTCTTC.

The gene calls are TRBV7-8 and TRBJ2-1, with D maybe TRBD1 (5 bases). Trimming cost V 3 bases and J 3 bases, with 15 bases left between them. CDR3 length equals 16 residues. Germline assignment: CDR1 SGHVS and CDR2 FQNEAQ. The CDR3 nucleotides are TGTGCCAGCAGCTTGATGGCAGGGATAATCTACAATGAGCAGTTCTTC. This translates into CASSLMAGIIYNEQFF.

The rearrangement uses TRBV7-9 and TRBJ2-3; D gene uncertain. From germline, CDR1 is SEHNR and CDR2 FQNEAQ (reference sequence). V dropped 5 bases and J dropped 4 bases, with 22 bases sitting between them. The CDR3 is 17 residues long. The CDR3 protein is CASSPVGQVGPPDTQYF. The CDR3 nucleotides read TGTGCCAGCAGCCCCGTAGGGCAGGTTGGTCCCCCAGATACGCAGTATTTT.

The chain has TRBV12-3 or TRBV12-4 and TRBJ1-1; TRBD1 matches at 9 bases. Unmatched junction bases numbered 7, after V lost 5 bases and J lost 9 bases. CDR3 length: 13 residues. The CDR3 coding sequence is TGTGCCAGCAGTATCCCCGGGACAGGGAAAGCTTTCTTT. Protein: CASSIPGTGKAFF.

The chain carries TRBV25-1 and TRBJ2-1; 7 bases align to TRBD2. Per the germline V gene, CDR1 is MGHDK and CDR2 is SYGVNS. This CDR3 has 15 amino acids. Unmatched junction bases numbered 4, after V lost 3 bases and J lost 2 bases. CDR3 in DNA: TGTGCCAGCAGTGATGCGGGGGAGACCTACAATGAGCAGTTCTTC. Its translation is CASSDAGETYNEQFF. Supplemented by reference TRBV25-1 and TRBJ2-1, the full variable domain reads EADIYQTPRYLVIGTGKKITLECSQTMGHDKMYWYQQDPGMELHLIHYSYGVNSTEKGDLSSESTVSRIRTEHFPLTLESARPSHTSQYLCASSDAGETYNEQFFGPGTRLTVL.